This note documents a single T cell receptor beta chain sequence. Its cognate antigen is unknown. TCR beta CDR3 sequences were amplified from RNA transcripts. First-round RT-PCR targeting the TCR CDR3 was performed with the HTBI primer set. TCRdb independently ran MiXCR on the multiplex PCR reads; one entry per CDR3 protein. This sample yields around 800,000 distinct CDR3 sequences, of which 38% are seen a single time; about 8.9% belongs to the top ten. Clinical symptoms, serum thyroxine, TRAb, thyroid ultrasound and orbital computed tomography established diagnosis. The V segment lost 1 base and the J segment 4 bases; nucleotides outside the gene matches: 11. There are 18 residues in the CDR3. This sample was taken from a study of T cells in Graves' hyperthyroidism and ophthalmopathy. Study in general: Specimen type is peripheral blood, collected at initial diagnosis prior to any treatment. Study-wide findings and caveats: A 13 V-J signature model discriminated ophthalmopathy versus stable hyperthyroidism.

Sequencing input: blood. The TCR comes from a man aged 18 to 30 with Graves' hyperthyroidism. The chain links TRBV12-3 or TRBV12-4 to TRBJ2-5; 11 nucleotides match TRBD1. The CDR3 here is CASSLDLSPGTGGETQYF. The CDR3 nucleotides are TGTGCCAGCAGTTTAGATCTATCCCCCGGGACAGGGGGAGAGACCCAGTACTTC.